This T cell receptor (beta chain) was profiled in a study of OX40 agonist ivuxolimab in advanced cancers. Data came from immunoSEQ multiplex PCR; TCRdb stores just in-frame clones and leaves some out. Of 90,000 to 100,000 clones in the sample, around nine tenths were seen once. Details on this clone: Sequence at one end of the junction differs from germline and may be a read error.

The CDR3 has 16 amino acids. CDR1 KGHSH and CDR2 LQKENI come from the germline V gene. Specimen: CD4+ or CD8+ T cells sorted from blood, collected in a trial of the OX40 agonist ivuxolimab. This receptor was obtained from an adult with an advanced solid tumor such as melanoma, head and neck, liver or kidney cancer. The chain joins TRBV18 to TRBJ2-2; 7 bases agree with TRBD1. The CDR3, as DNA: TGTACCAGCTCACCACAGGGACAGCGGAACACCGGGGAGCTGTTTTTT. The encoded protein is CTSSPQGQRNTGELFF.